This T cell receptor beta chain is from a study of beta chain features in type 1 diabetes. Study-level points and caveats: The study found moderately but significantly shorter TCRB CDR3s in all four CD4+ subsets of Type 1 diabetes patients.

On this clone: Its antigen remains unidentified.

All of the isolated RNA was reverse transcribed, so expressed TCRB transcripts were sequenced. Assay: immunoSEQ multiplex PCR; the TCRdb copy retains only in-frame clones and omits some. The data contain over 300,000 clones, around 9.3% of them singletons. Trimming cost V 1 base and J 4 bases; bases outside gene matches: 7. CDR3 length equals 16 residues. Germline V gene lookup returns CDR1 SEHNR and CDR2 FQNEAQ (reference sequence). The chain links TRBV7-9 to TRBJ2-3; TRBD2 agrees at 8 bases. The source material was central memory CD4+ T cells from blood. This receptor was taken from a man aged 30 to 45 with type 1 diabetes. This CDR3 is CASSLGPAGVADTQYF. The CDR3 bases are TGTGCCAGCAGCTTAGGTCCAGCGGGGGTCGCAGATACGCAGTATTTT.